The 23 T cell receptor beta chains presented below share a single source sample, sequenced in a study of a mutant IDH1 vaccine in newly diagnosed glioma. This sample's time point: baseline, week 1 (first vaccination visit). Treatment meaning: pre-vaccination baseline after standard-of-care therapy. Libraries were prepared by immunoSEQ multiplex PCR; TCRdb keeps only in-frame clonotypes and omits some of them. Among about 67,000 clones listed, around 80% were seen once. The sequences come from peripheral blood mononuclear cells (PBMCs), collected from a glioma patient treated with radiotherapy, temozolomide or both. The receptors here all came from a woman between 18 and 29 years old with glioma. Some clones in this sample may be carry-over from other donors' samples.

CDR3 bases: TGCGCCAGCAGCCAAGGAGTACTAGCGGGATCCTACGAGCAGTACTTC. Translation: CASSQGVLAGSYEQYF. The rearrangement joins TRBV4-1 to TRBJ2-7; 10 bases map to TRBD2. After removal of 1 base from V and 1 base from J, the junction contained 4 bases not matched to a gene. CDR1 MGHRA and CDR2 YSYEKL come from the germline V gene. The CDR3 is made up of 16 amino acids.

The gene calls are TRBV19 and TRBJ1-5; D gene unclear. The length of the CDR3 is 14 residues. The germline V and J ends were trimmed by 5 bases and 4 bases, with 12 bases remaining between them. Germline lookup yields CDR1 LNHDA and CDR2 SQIVND (reference sequence). The CDR3 region is CASSVAPGNQPQHF. The CDR3 DNA reads TGTGCCAGTAGTGTGGCCCCCGGGAATCAGCCCCAGCATTTT.

The rearrangement links TRBV19 to TRBJ2-3; 12 nucleotides align to TRBD2. Trimming cost V 7 bases and J 4 bases; bases outside gene matches: 15. Germline CDR1 is LNHDA and CDR2 is SQIVND (reference sequence). The CDR3 sequence is 18 residues long. CDR3 loop: CASNSPRASGGDADTQYF. The CDR3 region has the DNA TGTGCCAGTAACTCTCCCAGGGCTAGCGGGGGGGACGCAGATACGCAGTATTTT. The full variable domain, with the rest looked up from reference TRBV19 and TRBJ2-3, is DGGITQSPKYLFRKEGQNVTLSCEQNLNHDAMYWYRQDPGQGLRLIYYSQIVNDFQKGDIAEGYSVSREKKESFPLTVTSAQKNPTAFYLCASNSPRASGGDADTQYFGPGTRLTVL.

This chain links TRBV27 with TRBJ1-1; 7 nucleotides match TRBD1. The V gene end was trimmed by 0 bases and the J gene end by 5 bases; junction bases not matched to a gene: 18. CDR3 length equals 19 residues. The germline V gene has CDR1 MNHEY and CDR2 SMNVEV (reference sequence). The CDR3 spells CASSLSLTSLTGKRTEAFF. As DNA, the CDR3 is TGTGCCAGCAGTTTATCGCTCACTTCGTTGACAGGGAAGAGGACTGAAGCTTTCTTT.

The chain joins TRBV5-4 to TRBJ2-5; possibly TRBD2 for D (7 bases). The CDR3 has 16 residues. Trimming removed 0 bases at V and 2 bases at J, with 14 bases between. Germline lookup yields CDR1 SGHNT and CDR2 YYREEE (reference sequence). In nucleotides, the CDR3 is TGTGCCAGCAGCTTGGGTCGCGGGGGCCCACAAGAGACCCAGTACTTC. The encoded protein is CASSLGRGGPQETQYF.

The J gene is TRBJ1-6, the V gene TRBV25-1; D not certain. The CDR3 loop spans 14 amino acids. Germline CDR1 and CDR2: MGHDK and SYGVNS. The ends were cut back, 4 bases at V and 3 bases at J, with 7 bases in the middle. The CDR3 DNA is TGTGCCAGCAGTGGGCTGGACTATAATTCACCCCTCCACTTT. Its protein product is CASSGLDYNSPLHF.

V usage is TRBV10-2 and J usage is TRBJ2-7, with D unresolved. CDR1 WSHSY and CDR2 SAAADI come from the germline V gene. CDR3 length equals 15 residues. Trimming took 3 bases from V and 1 from J, leaving 13 bases between them. In DNA, the CDR3 is TGCGCCAGCAGTGATAGCCTCCAAGGATCCTACGAGCAGTACTTC. Protein sequence: CASSDSLQGSYEQYF.

V is TRBV19 and J is TRBJ1-5, with 7 nucleotides matching TRBD1. The V and J ends lost 8 bases and 0 bases, in that order; junction bases with no gene match: 13. The CDR3 contains 17 residues. The V gene's germline CDR1 is LNHDA and CDR2 SQIVND (reference sequence). CDR3 protein: CASGKTGLRYSNQPQHF. In nucleotides, the CDR3 is TGTGCCAGTGGCAAGACAGGGTTACGGTATAGCAATCAGCCCCAGCATTTT.

The chain carries TRBV19 and TRBJ1-5; 10 bases align to TRBD1. Per germline, CDR1 LNHDA and CDR2 SQIVND (reference sequence). CDR3 length: 16 amino acids. V lost 2 bases and J lost 4; bases outside the gene matches: 5. The chain's CDR3 is CASSIWSGQGNQPQHF. CDR3 in DNA: TGTGCCAGTAGTATATGGTCGGGACAGGGGAATCAGCCCCAGCATTTT.

This clone has a handful of counts. The V call is TRBV6-6, the J call TRBJ1-3; 8 nucleotides line up with TRBD1. Germline V gene data show CDR1 as MNHNY and CDR2 as SVGAGI (reference sequence). Trimming cost V 5 bases and J 7 bases; bases outside gene matches: 7. The CDR3 is made up of 14 amino acids. The CDR3 loop is CASSTGQGGNTIYF. For the CDR3, the DNA is TGTGCCAGCAGTACCGGACAGGGAGGGAACACCATATATTTT.

The chain uses TRBV7-9 and TRBJ1-2; D perhaps matches TRBD1 (5 bases). There are 13 residues in the CDR3. Germline CDR1 SEHNR, CDR2 FQNEAQ (reference sequence). Trimming removed 5 bases from V and 2 bases from J, with 9 bases in between. The CDR3 DNA sequence: TGTGCCAGCAGCCCCAGGGTGAACTATGGCTACACCTTC. It yields the protein CASSPRVNYGYTF. Together with reference TRBV7-9 and TRBJ1-2, the CDR3 gives the full variable domain: DTGVSQNPRHKITKRGQNVTFRCDPISEHNRLYWYRQTLGQGPEFLTYFQNEAQLEKSRLLSDRFSAERPKGSFSTLEIQRTEQGDSAMYLCASSPRVNYGYTFGSGTRLTVV.

The chain combines TRBV10-1 with TRBJ2-7; 7 bases match TRBD2. The CDR3 consists of 14 residues. Germline trimming cut 4 bases from V and 4 bases from J; bases unmatched to any gene: 7. Germline CDR1 and CDR2: WNHNN and SYGVQD (reference sequence). The CDR3 loop is CASSGAGDPYEQYF. In DNA form, the CDR3 reads TGCGCCAGCAGTGGGGCGGGGGACCCTTACGAGCAGTACTTC.

The chain couples TRBV6-5 to TRBJ2-1, with TRBD1 matching over 9 bases. V was pared by 6 bases and J by 6 bases, with 9 bases of the junction left unmatched. This CDR3 has 15 amino acids. From germline, CDR1 is MNHEY and CDR2 SVGAGI. CDR3 DNA: TGTGCCAGCAGACACGGGGACAGGGCTTCCAATGAGCAGTTCTTC. Residues: CASRHGDRASNEQFF.

The rearrangement joins TRBV7-2 to TRBJ2-7, with 8 nucleotides matching TRBD1. The germline V gene has CDR1 SGHTA and CDR2 FQGNSA. There are 14 residues in the CDR3. V lost 3 bases and J lost 2; bases outside the gene matches: 3. The CDR3 bases are TGTGCCAGCAGCTTGGACAGGGCAGCCTACGAGCAGTACTTC. This sequence encodes CASSLDRAAYEQYF.

The V gene is TRBV11-2, the J gene TRBJ1-1; 8 nucleotides line up with TRBD1. CDR1 SGHAT and CDR2 FQNNGV come from the germline V gene. V dropped 5 bases and J dropped 1; count of bases not matched to a gene: 12. This CDR3 is 17 amino acids long. CDR3 in amino acids: CASSATLGQAKNTEAFF. The CDR3 DNA is TGTGCCAGCAGCGCCACCTTGGGACAGGCTAAGAACACTGAAGCTTTCTTT.

The chain is built from TRBV14 and TRBJ1-3; TRBD1 is a possible D gene (5 bases). Germline V gene lookup returns CDR1 SGHDN and CDR2 FVKESK. The CDR3 has 13 residues. The V gene lost 3 bases and the J gene lost 4 bases, with 7 bases spanning the gap. The CDR3, as DNA: TGTGCCAGCAGCCAGGCAGGGGGAAACACCATATATTTT. This encodes CASSQAGGNTIYF.

The rearrangement uses TRBV5-1 and TRBJ2-1; D remains ambiguous. Germline-derived CDR1 and CDR2 are SGHRS and YFSETQ. The CDR3 length is 16 residues. With 4 bases removed from V and 5 bases from J, the gap between germline ends came to 19 bases. The CDR3 reads CASSPPRTPFNNEQFF. In DNA form, the CDR3 reads TGCGCCAGCAGCCCTCCCCGGACCCCCTTCAACAATGAGCAGTTCTTC.

This rearrangement joins TRBV6-1 to TRBJ1-3; no definite D call. Germline lookup yields CDR1 MNHNS and CDR2 SASEGT. The CDR3 runs 12 residues. The germline V and J ends were trimmed by 8 bases and 4 bases, with 9 bases remaining between them. The DNA for the CDR3 is TGTGCCAGCCTCTCCACGGGAAACACCATATATTTT. Residues: CASLSTGNTIYF.

The V call is TRBV10-2, the J call TRBJ1-4; no firm D call. The germline V gene encodes CDR1 WSHSY and CDR2 SAAADI. Deletions cut 0 bases from V and 8 bases from J, with 13 bases between. The CDR3 contains 15 residues. CDR3 DNA sequence: TGCGCCAGCAGTGAGTCGGGAAGGCCCTCGGAAAAACTGTTTTTT. Translation gives CASSESGRPSEKLFF.

CDR3 loop: CASSLQRTQYF. CDR3 DNA sequence: TGTGCCAGCAGCCTACAAAGGACCCAGTACTTC. The chain carries TRBV7-2 and TRBJ2-5; no clear D gene. Trimming took off 5 bases at V and 7 bases at J, with 8 bases between the two ends. The length of the CDR3 is 11 residues. The germline V gene has CDR1 SGHTA and CDR2 FQGNSA.

The rearrangement uses TRBV5-1 and TRBJ2-5, with 8 bases fitting TRBD1. Germline V gives CDR1 SGHRS, CDR2 YFSETQ. The CDR3 covers 13 residues. V gave up 3 bases and J gave up 5 bases; unmatched junction bases: 3. The CDR3: CASSSGGAETQYF. The CDR3 coding sequence is TGCGCCAGCAGCTCAGGGGGCGCGGAGACCCAGTACTTC.

The chain couples TRBV27 to TRBJ2-5; 14 nucleotides line up with TRBD2. In germline, CDR1 is MNHEY, CDR2 SMNVEV (reference sequence). Losses at the gene ends were 5 bases for V and 2 bases for J; bases not matched to a gene: 7. This CDR3 spans 17 amino acids. CDR3 nucleotides: TGTGCCAGCAGTCCGGGGACTAGCGGGGGCAGGCAAGAGACCCAGTACTTC. Translating it yields CASSPGTSGGRQETQYF.

The rearrangement joins TRBV14 to TRBJ2-7; D gene unclear. Trimming left V 0 bases short and J 9 bases short, with 9 bases between. CDR1 and CDR2 from the germline V gene are SGHDN and FVKESK. CDR3 length: 12 amino acids. The CDR3 sequence is CASSQDRRLQYF. The DNA of the CDR3 is TGTGCCAGCAGCCAAGATCGAAGGTTGCAGTACTTC.